This TCR beta chain was obtained from a study of blood T cell repertoires in COVID-19. Overall study context: Samples taken during acute and convalescent COVID-19 were collected in the United States, Italy and Spain. PBMCs, B-cell-depleted T cells, or T cells provided the cDNA or gDNA that made up the material.

Per the authors' pipeline: Amplification with reference gene primers provided the estimates of nucleated cell counts. Some clones are missing from TCRdb's copy, which holds only in-frame ones; the method was immunoSEQ multiplex PCR. That table furnishes V, J and clone size, whereas the DNA furnished D and trimming. Among 150,000 to 250,000 clones listed, roughly 83% were seen once. Seattle patients were enrolled while actively infected and followed longitudinally. This clonotype was obtained from a woman between 40 and 50 years old with COVID-19, enrolled during active disease. The sequenced sample was peripheral blood.

CDR3 residues: CASSFNQAYEQYF. For the CDR3, the DNA is TGTGCCAGCAGTTTTAACCAGGCCTACGAGCAGTACTTC. This chain uses TRBV12-3 or TRBV12-4 with TRBJ2-7, with D unresolved. V lost 3 bases and J lost 2, with 8 bases in between. The CDR3 has 13 residues.